These 10 T cell receptor beta chains came from one sample sequenced in a study of Ad26.COV2.S vaccination and SARS-CoV-2 variants. Indicated treatment: some 19 received Ad26.COV2.S at low or high dose, single or two shots; about 5 received placebo; per-sample allocation not given. Samples were taken on day 63 after the first vaccine or placebo injection. This table comes from immunoSEQ multiplex PCR, and its TCRdb copy is limited to in-frame clones, with some not included. This sample has 350,000 to 450,000 clones, with roughly 90% found just once. The sequenced sample was peripheral blood, obtained in a trial of Ad26.COV2.S vaccine versus placebo. These receptors were obtained from a person between 18 and 60 years old who received the Ad26.COV2.S COVID-19 vaccine or a placebo.

This sequence joins TRBV19 and TRBJ1-1; D perhaps matches TRBD1 (5 bases). V was clipped by 10 bases and J by 1 base, with 16 bases between them. In germline, CDR1 is LNHDA, CDR2 SQIVND (reference sequence). This CDR3 has 14 residues. The CDR3 nucleotides are TGTGCCACCCCGGGGTCAGGGACGAACACTGAAGCTTTCTTT. Its protein is CATPGSGTNTEAFF.

V and J are TRBV7-2 and TRBJ1-1; no clear D gene. V was cut by 1 base and J by 1 base, with 4 bases left in between. CDR1 is SGHTA, CDR2 FQGNSA, per germline. CDR3 size: 13 residues. CDR3 nucleotides: TGTGCCAGCAGCTTAGAACCGAACACTGAAGCTTTCTTT. This translates into CASSLEPNTEAFF.

This clone has just one count. The chain couples TRBV11-2 to TRBJ1-4; D remains unclear. Trimming shortened V by 0 bases and J by 0 bases, and 8 bases separated the two germline ends. This CDR3 contains 16 residues. Germline V gene data show CDR1 as SGHAT and CDR2 as FQNNGV. The CDR3 reads CASSLDRAATNEKLFF. Here the CDR3 DNA reads TGTGCCAGCAGCTTAGATCGGGCGGCAACTAATGAAAAACTGTTTTTT.

This chain's CDR3 is CASSLSGGETQYF. CDR3 sequence (DNA): TGTGCCAGTAGTTTATCGGGAGGGGAGACCCAGTACTTC. The chain couples TRBV19 to TRBJ2-5; 8 nucleotides agree with TRBD2. The length of the CDR3 is 13 residues. CDR1 and CDR2 (germline): LNHDA, SQIVND (reference sequence). V lost 5 bases to trimming and J lost 5 bases; unmatched junction nucleotides: 4.

This chain joins TRBV28 and TRBJ1-5, with D hard to call. V was shortened by 2 bases and J by 6 bases, with 11 bases between the two germline ends. The CDR3 runs 14 residues. In germline, CDR1 is MDHEN, CDR2 SYDVKM. The CDR3 DNA is TGTGCCAGCAGTTTACGAGGCAACAGTCAGCCCCAGCATTTT. Translating it yields CASSLRGNSQPQHF.

V and J are TRBV28 and TRBJ2-2, with TRBD2 identical over 8 bases. This CDR3 contains 15 residues. Germline V gene sequence: CDR1 MDHEN, CDR2 SYDVKM. CDR3 DNA: TGTGCTGCAATGCCGTTGGAGCGGGAGACCGGGGAGCTGTTTTTT. Translation: CAAMPLERETGELFF.

This rearrangement joins TRBV19 to TRBJ2-5; 8 bases fit TRBD1. The CDR3 has 16 amino acids. V was pared by 5 bases and J by 3 bases, with 11 bases of the junction left unmatched. The V gene's germline CDR1 is LNHDA and CDR2 SQIVND (reference sequence). CDR3: CASSSLGTGLEETQYF. The CDR3 DNA follows: TGTGCCAGTAGTTCCCTCGGGACAGGTCTCGAAGAGACCCAGTACTTC.

This clone was observed once. The chain uses TRBV7-6 and TRBJ2-3; D possibly matches TRBD1 or TRBD2 (6 bases each). Germline V CDR1 and CDR2: SGHVS, FNYEAQ. The CDR3 is made up of 15 amino acids. Trimming shortened V by 5 bases and J by 0 bases, and 12 bases separated the two germline ends. Here the CDR3 reads CASSQRGGSTDTQYF. DNA of the CDR3: TGTGCCAGCAGCCAGAGAGGGGGGAGCACAGATACGCAGTATTTT.

This chain joins TRBV27 and TRBJ2-1; D might be TRBD2 (7 bases). The germline V gene has CDR1 MNHEY and CDR2 SMNVEV (reference sequence). This CDR3 contains 14 residues. With 3 bases removed from V and 4 bases from J, the gap between germline ends came to 10 bases. CDR3 residues: CASSLRGGYNEQFF. CDR3 DNA sequence: TGTGCCAGCAGTTTGAGGGGGGGATACAATGAGCAGTTCTTC.

This clone was seen just once. V and J are TRBV7-9 and TRBJ2-1; D gene ambiguous. Germline assignment: CDR1 SEHNR and CDR2 FQNEAQ (reference sequence). The CDR3 covers 12 residues. V was cut by 0 bases and J by 12 bases, with 9 bases left in between. The chain's CDR3 is CASSLAVPTQFF. The CDR3, as DNA: TGTGCCAGCAGCTTAGCCGTTCCTACGCAGTTCTTC. The variable domain in full, completed from reference TRBV7-9 and TRBJ2-1, reads DTGVSQNPRHKITKRGQNVTFRCDPISEHNRLYWYRQTLGQGPEFLTYFQNEAQLEKSRLLSDRFSAERPKGSFSTLEIQRTEQGDSAMYLCASSLAVPTQFFGPGTRLTVL.